Listed below are T cell receptor beta chains from one sample, sequenced in a study of sequential checkpoint blockade in melanoma. Clones were sequenced by immunoSEQ multiplex PCR, and TCRdb holds only the in-frame ones, with some missing. The data show approximately 6,000 clones, 35% to 45% seen once. Sequencing was performed on tumor tissue (inferred from file names), taken from a patient given nivolumab and ipilimumab in sequence. Receptors were obtained from a human donor with melanoma. Both conserved end residues are part of each CDR3. D genes are given only for firm matches. Expanded clones get a size class; other rows say once, few or many, or leave the size out.

D: TRBD2; V: TRBV6-8; J: TRBJ2-1; size: few; CDR3: CASSTTSGNTRYNEQFF; DNA: TGTGCCAGCAGTACTACTAGCGGGAATACACGATACAATGAGCAGTTCTTC
D: NA; V: TRBV10-2; J: TRBJ1-1; size: NA; CDR3: CASSAGRVATEAFF; DNA: TGCGCCAGCAGTGCGGGCAGGGTGGCCACTGAAGCTTTCTTT
D: NA; V: TRBV5-1; J: TRBJ1-1; size: NA; CDR3: CASSLEGPVNTEAFF; DNA: TGCGCCAGCAGCTTGGAAGGACCGGTGAACACTGAAGCTTTCTTT
D: NA; V: TRBV18; J: TRBJ1-4; size: NA; CDR3: CASSLPGRGNEKLFF; DNA: TGTGCCAGCTCACTGCCGGGACGGGGGAATGAAAAACTGTTTTTT
D: TRBD2; V: TRBV10-1; J: TRBJ2-3; size: NA; CDR3: CASSEGAGATDTQYF; DNA: TGCGCCAGCAGTGAGGGAGCGGGAGCCACAGATACGCAGTATTTT
D: NA; V: TRBV9; J: TRBJ2-2; size: few; CDR3: CASTRGLGGTGELFF; DNA: TGTGCCAGCACCAGGGGGCTGGGAGGGACCGGGGAGCTGTTTTTT
D: NA; V: TRBV19; J: TRBJ2-3; size: NA; CDR3: CASTHGGGLTDTQYF; DNA: TGTGCCAGTACCCATGGGGGGGGCCTCACAGATACGCAGTATTTT
D: NA; V: TRBV30; J: TRBJ2-2; size: NA; CDR3: CAWKGSTNTGELFF; DNA: TGTGCCTGGAAGGGCTCTACTAACACCGGGGAGCTGTTTTTT
D: NA; V: TRBV6-8; J: TRBJ1-5; size: few; CDR3: CASNSQGMVNQPQHF; DNA: TGTGCCAGCAACTCACAGGGAATGGTCAATCAGCCCCAGCATTTT
D: TRBD1; V: TRBV11-3; J: TRBJ1-2; size: few; CDR3: CASSRPGTEYGYTF; DNA: TGTGCCAGCAGCCGGCCCGGGACAGAGTATGGCTACACCTTC
D: TRBD1; V: TRBV6-8; J: TRBJ2-5; size: medium-sized; CDR3: CASKTGRETQYF; DNA: TGTGCCAGCAAGACAGGGAGAGAGACCCAGTACTTC
D: TRBD1; V: TRBV11-3; J: TRBJ1-4; size: large; CDR3: CASSLGDRATNEKLFF; DNA: TGTGCCAGCAGCTTAGGGGACAGAGCAACTAATGAAAAACTGTTTTTT
D: NA; V: TRBV18; J: TRBJ2-1; size: once; CDR3: CASSGLANEQFF; DNA: TGTGCCAGCTCGGGCCTGGCTAATGAGCAGTTCTTC
D: TRBD1; V: TRBV4-1; J: TRBJ1-4; size: few; CDR3: CASSPAWTGTNEKLFF; DNA: TGCGCCAGCAGTCCGGCGTGGACAGGGACTAATGAAAAACTGTTTTTT
D: TRBD1; V: TRBV19; J: TRBJ2-1; size: few; CDR3: CASSPWTGYNEQFF; DNA: TGTGCCAGTAGTCCTTGGACAGGATACAATGAGCAGTTCTTC
D: NA; V: TRBV6-8; J: TRBJ2-1; size: medium-sized; CDR3: CAASRGSYNEQFF; DNA: TGTGCCGCTTCAAGAGGCTCCTACAATGAGCAGTTCTTC
D: NA; V: TRBV9; J: TRBJ1-2; size: NA; CDR3: CASSGEFYGYTF; DNA: TGTGCCAGCAGCGGCGAGTTCTATGGCTACACCTTC
D: NA; V: TRBV28; J: TRBJ1-4; size: NA; CDR3: CASSQAGGASNEKLFF; DNA: TGTGCCAGCAGTCAGGCGGGGGGCGCATCTAATGAAAAACTGTTTTTT
D: NA; V: TRBV7-2; J: TRBJ2-2; size: few; CDR3: CASRRQNTGELFF; DNA: TGTGCCAGCAGACGACAGAACACCGGGGAGCTGTTTTTT
D: TRBD2; V: TRBV6-8; J: TRBJ2-7; size: NA; CDR3: CASSPSIAGGRYEQYF; DNA: TGTGCCAGCAGCCCGTCAATAGCGGGAGGGCGGTACGAGCAGTACTTC
D: NA; V: TRBV15; J: TRBJ1-5; size: NA; CDR3: CATSEPEWGAFQPQHF; DNA: TGTGCCACCAGCGAGCCCGAGTGGGGGGCGTTCCAGCCCCAGCATTTT
D: NA; V: TRBV28; J: TRBJ2-5; size: few; CDR3: CASSLWARRETQYF; DNA: TGTGCCAGCAGTTTATGGGCCCGCCGGGAGACCCAGTACTTC
D: NA; V: TRBV6-8; J: TRBJ2-2; size: NA; CDR3: CASRLGHLSGELFF; DNA: TGTGCCAGCAGACTGGGACATCTTTCCGGGGAGCTGTTTTTT
D: TRBD1; V: TRBV28; J: TRBJ1-2; size: few; CDR3: CASSFVGQGTGYTF; DNA: TGTGCCAGCAGTTTTGTTGGACAGGGGACTGGCTACACCTTC
D: NA; V: TRBV25-1; J: TRBJ1-1; size: NA; CDR3: CASSVLGGSTEAFF; DNA: TGTGCCAGCAGTGTCCTCGGGGGGTCGACTGAAGCTTTCTTT
D: TRBD2; V: TRBV7-1; J: TRBJ2-7; size: NA; CDR3: CASSLGLAGVLYEQYF; DNA: TGTGCCAGCAGCTTGGGACTAGCGGGAGTCCTCTACGAGCAGTACTTC
D: NA; V: TRBV19; J: TRBJ2-3; size: NA; CDR3: CASSILLIPTDTQYF; DNA: TGTGCCAGTAGTATACTGCTTATTCCCACAGATACGCAGTATTTT
D: TRBD2; V: TRBV19; J: TRBJ2-7; size: few; CDR3: CASSGTSGRGEQYF; DNA: TGTGCCAGTAGCGGGACTAGCGGGAGGGGCGAGCAGTACTTC
D: NA; V: TRBV10-2; J: TRBJ1-4; size: few; CDR3: CAGLDGNNEKLFF; DNA: TGCGCCGGATTGGACGGTAATAATGAAAAACTGTTTTTT
D: NA; V: TRBV19; J: TRBJ1-4; size: few; CDR3: CASSQGGGNEKLFF; DNA: TGTGCCAGTAGTCAAGGGGGGGGTAATGAAAAACTGTTTTTT
D: NA; V: TRBV5-1; J: TRBJ2-2; size: NA; CDR3: CASSLQGGSGELFF; DNA: TGCGCCAGCAGCTTACAGGGAGGGTCCGGGGAGCTGTTTTTT
D: NA; V: TRBV28; J: TRBJ1-5; size: NA; CDR3: CASRTGGRGKVQPQHF; DNA: TGTGCCAGCAGAACCGGAGGGAGGGGGAAAGTTCAGCCCCAGCATTTT
D: NA; V: TRBV6-1; J: TRBJ2-2; size: few; CDR3: CASSEAAPANTGELFF; DNA: TGTGCCAGCAGTGAAGCGGCACCCGCGAACACCGGGGAGCTGTTTTTT
D: NA; V: TRBV19; J: TRBJ1-5; size: NA; CDR3: CASSIIPGANQPQHF; DNA: TGTGCCAGTAGTATAATTCCAGGGGCCAATCAGCCCCAGCATTTT
D: TRBD2; V: TRBV6-7; J: TRBJ2-1; size: NA; CDR3: CASSFAAGTSDEQFF; DNA: TGTGCCAGCAGTTTTGCTGCCGGGACTAGTGATGAGCAGTTCTTC
D: TRBD1; V: TRBV9; J: TRBJ2-5; size: few; CDR3: CASSWDRAGAQYF; DNA: TGTGCCAGCAGTTGGGACAGGGCGGGGGCCCAGTACTTC
D: NA; V: TRBV11-3; J: TRBJ2-7; size: few; CDR3: CASSANVGDDYEQYF; DNA: TGTGCCAGCAGCGCCAATGTGGGGGACGACTACGAGCAGTACTTC
D: TRBD2; V: TRBV11-1; J: TRBJ2-1; size: NA; CDR3: CASSSPRGGGRSYNEQFF; DNA: TGTGCCAGCAGCTCCCCTCGAGGTGGCGGGAGAAGCTACAATGAGCAGTTCTTC
D: NA; V: TRBV7-6; J: TRBJ2-4; size: few; CDR3: CASQPTGTKNIQYF; DNA: TGTGCCAGCCAACCCACAGGGACCAAAAACATTCAGTACTTC
D: TRBD1; V: TRBV18; J: TRBJ1-5; size: NA; CDR3: CASSPGQQINQPQHF; DNA: TGTGCCAGCTCACCGGGACAGCAAATCAATCAGCCCCAGCATTTT
D: NA; V: TRBV5-1; J: TRBJ2-3; size: NA; CDR3: CASSLTTGSTDTQYF; DNA: TGCGCCAGCAGCTTGACGACGGGTAGCACAGATACGCAGTATTTT